The entry that follows covers one T cell receptor (beta chain) sequence. Libraries were prepared by immunoSEQ multiplex PCR; TCRdb keeps only in-frame clonotypes and omits some of them. The table includes about 480,000 clones, around 90% detected once. From germline, CDR1 is MNHEY and CDR2 SVGEGT. The CDR3 runs 16 residues. V was clipped by 5 bases and J by 7 bases; unmatched bases: 14. This sample was taken from a study of blood T cell repertoires in COVID-19. Study-level background: Some COVID-19 samples were acute and others convalescent; all came from the United States, Italy and Spain.

The receptor was isolated from a woman between 18 and 29 years old with acute COVID-19. The rearrangement uses TRBV6-2 or TRBV6-3 and TRBJ2-1, with 7 bases lining up with TRBD2. Sequencing was carried out using PBMCs or T cells enriched from blood (not recorded which). Written as DNA, the CDR3 is TGTGCCAGCAGTCCCGCAGGAAGAACCGGGGGGAATGAGCAGTTCTTC. As protein: CASSPAGRTGGNEQFF.